This T cell receptor beta chain emerged from a study of tumor and adjacent non-tumor tissue in lung cancer. Overall study: The cohort had roughly 11 adenocarcinoma, 2 squamous cell and 1 small cell patients. On average, productive TCRbeta reads reached roughly 4 million per sample. The patients, roughly eleven men and four to six women, were about 30 to 85 with stage I to III disease.

Study conclusions and caveats: Compared with tumor, normal lung showed significantly lower TCR diversity.

Looked up from germline, CDR1 is MNHNY and CDR2 is SVGAGI (reference sequence). The CDR3 covers 15 residues. TCRbeta libraries were built with three rounds of nested PCR, modified from ARM-PCR. MiXCR, applied by TCRdb to the multiplex PCR reads, yields one record per CDR3 protein. The data hold some 73,000 distinct CDR3 sequences, with approximately 81% observed a single time. This clonotype was seen a single time. Its specificity is unknown. No conserved phenylalanine or tryptophan is present at the end of the CDR3, so a read error is the likely explanation. The template was RNA from unsorted bulk tissue. This non-tumor lung sample came from over 3 cm beyond the tumor edge.

The chain is built from TRBV6-6 and TRBJ2-1, with D possibly matching TRBD1 (7 bases). This TCR was sampled from a man in his fifties or sixties with non-small cell lung cancer. The sample taken for sequencing was distant non-tumor lung tissue. This CDR3 is CASSWGRGAYNEQFL. The CDR3, as DNA: TGTGCCAGCAGTTGGGGCAGGGGGGCCTACAATGAACAGTTCCTC.